The source of this T cell receptor (beta chain) is a study of cytotoxic CD8 clonotypes in ibrutinib-treated CLL. The table lists this clone with a few counts. Method: immunoSEQ multiplex PCR; TCRdb's copy keeps in-frame clones and lacks some. The table has 50,000 or so clones, roughly 80% seen once; the top ten hold roughly 22%. The CDR3 has 15 residues. Trimming shortened V by 1 base and J by 6 bases, and 13 bases separated the two germline ends. Germline CDR1 and CDR2: MGHRA and YSYEKL. This chain uses TRBV4-1 with TRBJ2-1; D is possibly TRBD2 (6 bases). The origin of this receptor is a human donor with chronic lymphocytic leukemia. This specimen was PBMCs, taken after 24 months of ibrutinib treatment. CDR3 residues: CASSQGDWIGNEQFF. The CDR3, as DNA: TGCGCCAGCAGCCAAGGGGACTGGATTGGCAATGAGCAGTTCTTC.